One and the same sample provided the 5 T cell receptor beta chains below, sequenced in a study of blood T cell repertoires in COVID-19. Profiled with immunoSEQ multiplex PCR; TCRdb holds only in-frame clones, not every one. The sample includes 300,000 to 450,000 clones, approximately 89% of them seen just once. The sequenced material came from PBMCs or T cells enriched from blood (not recorded which). Receptors were obtained from a man aged 25-40 years who had recovered from COVID-19.

This clone was recorded only once. The chain joins TRBV4-1 to TRBJ1-1; 8 bases agree with TRBD1. J gave up 1 base and V 2 bases, and 9 bases lay outside the gene matches. Germline V gene data show CDR1 as MGHRA and CDR2 as YSYEKL. This CDR3 is built from 17 residues. In nucleotides, the CDR3 is TGCGCCAGCAGCCAACGGCCCCCGGGACAGGCGAACACTGAAGCTTTCTTT. Translating gives CASSQRPPGQANTEAFF.

The genes are TRBV7-9 and TRBJ2-7; 9 bases match TRBD1. The J segment lost 4 bases and the V segment lost 2 bases, leaving 3 bases of the junction unmatched. CDR3 length: 14 amino acids. From germline, CDR1 is SEHNR and CDR2 FQNEAQ (reference sequence). Written as DNA, the CDR3 is TGTGCCAGCAGCTTACGAGGGACAGGGTACGAGCAGTACTTC. Protein product: CASSLRGTGYEQYF.

V usage is TRBV27 and J usage is TRBJ2-7; 9 bases map to TRBD1. The CDR3 runs 15 residues. Germline lookup yields CDR1 MNHEY and CDR2 SMNVEV (reference sequence). Unmatched junction bases numbered 10, after V lost 7 bases and J lost 3 bases. CDR3 in DNA: TGTGCCAGCAAGCTTGATACAGGGGGCGTCTACGAGCAGTACTTC. The encoded protein is CASKLDTGGVYEQYF.

The V gene is TRBV12-5, the J gene TRBJ1-5, with TRBD1 identical over 9 bases. This CDR3 spans 15 amino acids. Germline loops: CDR1 LGHNT, CDR2 FRNRAP. Trimming removed 0 bases from V and 7 bases from J; junction bases left unmatched: 4. CDR3 coding DNA: TGTGCTAGTGGTTTGGTCGGACAGGGGAACCAGCCCCAGCATTTT. It translates to CASGLVGQGNQPQHF.

The chain employs TRBV3-1 (or the pseudogene TRBV3-2) and TRBJ2-7; 8 bases agree with TRBD1. Unmatched junction bases numbered 6, after V lost 4 bases and J lost 4 bases. CDR1 LGHDT and CDR2 YNNKEL come from the germline V gene (reference sequence). The CDR3 runs 14 residues. CDR3: CASSPDRGQYEQYF. CDR3 nucleotide sequence: TGTGCCAGCAGCCCAGACAGGGGCCAATACGAGCAGTACTTC.